This TCR beta chain is from a study of beta chain features in type 1 diabetes (dated by TCRdb to the late 2010s). At the level of the whole study: Mean age, gender distribution, total cell number and subset yield did not differ between patients and healthy donors. A total of 85 million to 110 million sorted cells were examined across all samples, and RNA yield correlated strongly with the number of cells per subset. Regulatory and stem cell-like memory subsets were obtained from only 8 patients and roughly 8 healthy donors, while naive and central memory subsets were obtained from all 28 donors. The study compared the TCRB repertoires of sorted circulating CD4+ T cell subsets in recently diagnosed type 1 diabetes patients with those in matched healthy donors. Findings and caveats that apply to the study as a whole: PCR may preferentially amplify shorter templates, but because patient and control samples were amplified and corrected together, any resulting skew would affect both groups equally. Because the HLA sub-analyses included only small numbers of individuals, any influence of HLA type on TCRB rearrangement was left unresolved. Naive, central memory and regulatory TCRB repertoires appeared to be more alike among patients than among healthy donors. Because cDNA rather than genomic DNA was sequenced, highly expressing activated cells could have been over-represented, although no difference in activation and CD3 levels was found between groups. A moderate but significant shortening of TCRB CDR3 length was observed in type 1 diabetes patients in all four CD4+ subsets. Fewer insertions and more nucleotide deletions at VDJ recombination sites were observed in patients with type 1 diabetes, implying thymic rearrangement abnormalities.

Spanning cysteine to phenylalanine, the CDR3 consists of 13 amino acids. This entry keeps only the CDR3 DNA: 39 bases, framed from base 1. Based on the germline V gene, the CDR1 and CDR2 sequences are SQVTM and ANQGSEA. Cut back by 7 bases and 3 bases, the V and J ends lie 15 bases apart. From each donor, a single peripheral blood sample of 100 to 150 mL on average was drawn into heparinised tubes. Using a panel that included CD45RO, CCR7, CD25, CD127, CD95 and CD27, naive, central memory, regulatory and stem cell-like memory CD4+ T cells were sorted on a BD FACSAria II. A purity above 95% was achieved for all sorted populations. PBMCs were isolated right away by Lymphoprep density gradient centrifugation and were stained directly, without culture. So that batch effects would be minimized, each experiment stained and sorted samples in pairs, pairing one healthy donor with one patient. The entire amount of isolated RNA was reverse transcribed using the High Capacity cDNA Reverse Transcription Kit, so the sequenced TCRB transcripts were expressed ones. Naive, central memory and regulatory T cell samples underwent deep immunoSEQ sequencing, averaging around 4 million total reads per sample. Sorted cells were lysed in RLT buffer and RNA was extracted with DNase-treated RNeasy Micro or Mini kits, depending on cell number. Each cell subset was processed on its own to prevent cross-contamination, while patient and healthy donor samples were processed together. Using the immunoSEQ multiplex PCR, TCRB sequences were amplified from cDNA into 87-bp fragments spanning the CDR3 region. Sequencing of the amplicons was performed on the Illumina HiSeq platform. Under the source paper's analysis protocol: Synthetic template baselines were used to correct PCR bias computationally, reads within Hamming distance 2 were collapsed, and singletons that could not be merged were discarded. By aligning reads against IMGT, V, D and J genes, CDR3 length, and insertions or deletions at six rearrangement sites were assigned. Within each subset, clonotype counts were normalized to sorted cell number, and only after that were true diversity and Gini coefficients computed with the tcR R package. The overlap coefficient, calculated on TCRB nucleotide sequences, was used to quantify repertoire sharing. This is the immuneACCESS table as TCRdb keeps it, with only in-frame sequences that have V and J called. A part of the clones is gone; compared with another copy, unresolved V genes explain less than half, and the rest is unexplained. The V and J calls and the clone size are those of that table, but D and trimming were determined from the DNA. Counted in this sample were some 150,000 clones; roughly 9% of them appeared once. The ten largest clones take up about 0.65% of the sample.

With regard to this clone: It lacks a known antigen. There are no base qualities to consult, and no much larger clone falls within one base.

This clonotype was sampled from a woman aged 25 to 39 with type 1 diabetes. The chain is assembled from TRBV29-1 and TRBJ1-1; possibly the D gene is TRBD1, per 6 matching bases. The sample consisted of central memory CD4+ T cells from blood. The sequenced DNA: TGCAGCGGACAGACAGAGGGGGACACTGAAGCTTTCTTT. The resulting protein is CSGQTEGDTEAFF.